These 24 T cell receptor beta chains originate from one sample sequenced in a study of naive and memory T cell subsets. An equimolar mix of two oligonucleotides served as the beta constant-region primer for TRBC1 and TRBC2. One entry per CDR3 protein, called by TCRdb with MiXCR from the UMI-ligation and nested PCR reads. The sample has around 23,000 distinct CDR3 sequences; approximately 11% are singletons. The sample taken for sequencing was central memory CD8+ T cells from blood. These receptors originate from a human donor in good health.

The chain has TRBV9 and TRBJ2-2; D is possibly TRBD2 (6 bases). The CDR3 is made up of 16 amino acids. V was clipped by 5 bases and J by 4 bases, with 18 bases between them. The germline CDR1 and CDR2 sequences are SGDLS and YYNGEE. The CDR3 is CASSRLGGAGTGELFF. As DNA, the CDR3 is TGTGCCAGCAGTAGATTGGGGGGAGCGGGCACCGGGGAGCTGTTTTTT. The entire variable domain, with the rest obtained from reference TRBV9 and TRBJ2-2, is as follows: DSGVTQTPKHLITATGQRVTLRCSPRSGDLSVYWYQQSLDQGLQFLIQYYNGEERAKGNILERFSAQQFPDLHSELNLSSLELGDSALYFCASSRLGGAGTGELFFGEGSRLTVL.

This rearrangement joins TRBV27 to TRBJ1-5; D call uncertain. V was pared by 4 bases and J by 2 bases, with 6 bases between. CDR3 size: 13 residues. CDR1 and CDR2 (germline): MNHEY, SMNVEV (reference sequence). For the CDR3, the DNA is TGTGCCAGCAGTTACGGGGGCAATCAGCCCCAGCATTTT. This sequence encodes CASSYGGNQPQHF.

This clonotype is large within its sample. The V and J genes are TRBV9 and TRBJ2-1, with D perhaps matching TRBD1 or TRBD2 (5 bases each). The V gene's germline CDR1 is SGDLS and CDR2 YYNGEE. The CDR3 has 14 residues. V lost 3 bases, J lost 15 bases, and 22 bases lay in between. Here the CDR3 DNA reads TGTGCCAGCAGCGGTGGGGACGGAGAAGTTTGGAGGTTCTTC. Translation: CASSGGDGEVWRFF.

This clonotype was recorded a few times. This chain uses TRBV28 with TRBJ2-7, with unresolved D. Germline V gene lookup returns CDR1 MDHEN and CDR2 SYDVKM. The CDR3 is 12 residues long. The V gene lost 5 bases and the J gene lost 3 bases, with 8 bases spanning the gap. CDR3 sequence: CASSVQIYEQYF. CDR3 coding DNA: TGTGCCAGCAGTGTCCAAATCTACGAGCAGTACTTC.

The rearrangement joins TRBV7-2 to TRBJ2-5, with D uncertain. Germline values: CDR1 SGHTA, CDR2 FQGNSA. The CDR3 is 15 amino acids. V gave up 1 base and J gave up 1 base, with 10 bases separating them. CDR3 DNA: TGTGCCAGCAGCTTAGGTGGCGGACCCCAAGAGACCCAGTACTTC. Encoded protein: CASSLGGGPQETQYF.

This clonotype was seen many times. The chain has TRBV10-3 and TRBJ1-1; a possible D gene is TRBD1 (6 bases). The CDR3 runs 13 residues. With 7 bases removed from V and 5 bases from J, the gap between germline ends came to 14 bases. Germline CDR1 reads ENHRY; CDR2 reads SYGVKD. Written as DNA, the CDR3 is TGTGCCATCAAAGCAGGGGCGCGTACTGAAGCTTTCTTT. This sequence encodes CAIKAGARTEAFF.

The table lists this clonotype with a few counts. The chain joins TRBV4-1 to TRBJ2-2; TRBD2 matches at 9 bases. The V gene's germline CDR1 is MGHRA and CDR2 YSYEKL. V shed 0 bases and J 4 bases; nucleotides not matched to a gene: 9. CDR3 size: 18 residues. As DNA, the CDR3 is TGCGCCAGCAGCCAAGATGTTGTGACTAGCGGTTTCACCGGGGAGCTGTTTTTT. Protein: CASSQDVVTSGFTGELFF.

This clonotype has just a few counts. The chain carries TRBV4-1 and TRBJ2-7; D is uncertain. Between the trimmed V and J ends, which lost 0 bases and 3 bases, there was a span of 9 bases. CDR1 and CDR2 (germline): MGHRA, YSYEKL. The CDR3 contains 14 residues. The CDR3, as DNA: TGCGCCAGCAGCCAAGAAGGGCGTAACTACGAGCAGTACTTC. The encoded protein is CASSQEGRNYEQYF.

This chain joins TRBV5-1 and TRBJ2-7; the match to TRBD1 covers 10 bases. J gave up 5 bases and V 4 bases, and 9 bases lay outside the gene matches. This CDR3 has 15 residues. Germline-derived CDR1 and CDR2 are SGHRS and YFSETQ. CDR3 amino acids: CASSPWGGTGDEQYF. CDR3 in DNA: TGCGCCAGCAGCCCATGGGGTGGGACAGGGGACGAGCAGTACTTC.

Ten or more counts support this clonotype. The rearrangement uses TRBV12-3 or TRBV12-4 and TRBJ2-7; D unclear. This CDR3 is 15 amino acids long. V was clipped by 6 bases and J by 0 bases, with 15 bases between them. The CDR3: CASSHVGFNSYEQYF. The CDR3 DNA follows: TGTGCCAGCAGCCACGTGGGGTTTAACTCCTACGAGCAGTACTTC.

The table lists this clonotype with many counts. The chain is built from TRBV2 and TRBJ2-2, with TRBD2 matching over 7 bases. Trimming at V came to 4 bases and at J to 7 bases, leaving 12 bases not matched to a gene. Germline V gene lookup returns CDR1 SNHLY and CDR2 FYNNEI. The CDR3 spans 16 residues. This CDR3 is CASSARLAREGGELFF. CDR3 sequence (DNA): TGTGCCAGCAGTGCGCGACTAGCCCGAGAAGGCGGGGAGCTGTTTTTT.

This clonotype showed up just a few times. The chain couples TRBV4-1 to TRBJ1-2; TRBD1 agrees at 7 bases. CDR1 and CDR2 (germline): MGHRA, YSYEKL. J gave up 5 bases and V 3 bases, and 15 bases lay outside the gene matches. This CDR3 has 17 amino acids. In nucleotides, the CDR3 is TGCGCCAGCAGCCAGAGGGCCATGGGACAGAGACTTTATGGCTACACCTTC. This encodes CASSQRAMGQRLYGYTF.

The CDR3 nucleotides are TGTGCCAGCTCACCTAAGAGGTCGGACAGGGATGTCATAAGGAATGAAAAACTGTTTTTT. Protein: CASSPKRSDRDVIRNEKLFF. The V and J genes are TRBV18 and TRBJ1-4; TRBD1 aligns across 8 bases. Trimming removed 3 bases from V and 5 bases from J; junction bases left unmatched: 20. The CDR3 is 20 amino acids. Looked up from germline, CDR1 is KGHSH and CDR2 is LQKENI.

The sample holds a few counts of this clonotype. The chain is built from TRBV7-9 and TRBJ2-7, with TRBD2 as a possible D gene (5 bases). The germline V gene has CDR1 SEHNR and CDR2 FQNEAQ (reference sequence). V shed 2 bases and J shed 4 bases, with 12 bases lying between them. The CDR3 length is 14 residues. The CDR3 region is CASSLFGGEYEQYF. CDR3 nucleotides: TGTGCCAGCAGCTTATTCGGTGGGGAGTACGAGCAGTACTTC.

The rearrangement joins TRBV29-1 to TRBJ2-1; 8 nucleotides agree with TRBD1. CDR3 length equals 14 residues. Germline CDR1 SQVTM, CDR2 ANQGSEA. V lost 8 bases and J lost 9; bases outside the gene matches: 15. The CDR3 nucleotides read TGCAGCCTCCGGGTTGTTGGACAGGGCAGTGAGCAGTTCTTC. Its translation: CSLRVVGQGSEQFF.

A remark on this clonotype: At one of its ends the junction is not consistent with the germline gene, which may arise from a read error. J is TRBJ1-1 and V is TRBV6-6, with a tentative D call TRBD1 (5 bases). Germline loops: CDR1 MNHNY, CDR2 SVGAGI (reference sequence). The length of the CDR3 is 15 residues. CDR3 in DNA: TGTGCCAGCACAGACAGTGTAAGATTGAACACTGAAGCTGTCTTT. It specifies CASTDSVRLNTEAVF.

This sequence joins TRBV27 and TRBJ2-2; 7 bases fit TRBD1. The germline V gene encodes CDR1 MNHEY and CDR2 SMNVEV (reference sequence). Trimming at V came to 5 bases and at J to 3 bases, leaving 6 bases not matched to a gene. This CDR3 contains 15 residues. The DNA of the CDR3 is TGTGCCAGCAGTCGAGGGACAGTTGACACCGGGGAGCTGTTTTTT. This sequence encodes CASSRGTVDTGELFF.

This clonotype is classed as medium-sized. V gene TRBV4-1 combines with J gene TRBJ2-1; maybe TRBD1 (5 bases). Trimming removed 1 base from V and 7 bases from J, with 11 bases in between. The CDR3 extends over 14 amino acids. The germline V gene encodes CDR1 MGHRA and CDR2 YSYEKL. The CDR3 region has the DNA TGCGCCAGCAGCCAAGCCCCCTCAGGGAATGAGCAGTTCTTC. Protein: CASSQAPSGNEQFF.

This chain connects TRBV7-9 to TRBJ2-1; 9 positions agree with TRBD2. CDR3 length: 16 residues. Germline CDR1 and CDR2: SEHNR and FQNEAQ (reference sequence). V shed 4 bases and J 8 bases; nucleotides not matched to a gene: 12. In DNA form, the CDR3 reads TGTGCCAGCAGCTCCACCGGGACTAGCCTGGTCGATGAGCAGTTCTTC. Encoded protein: CASSSTGTSLVDEQFF.

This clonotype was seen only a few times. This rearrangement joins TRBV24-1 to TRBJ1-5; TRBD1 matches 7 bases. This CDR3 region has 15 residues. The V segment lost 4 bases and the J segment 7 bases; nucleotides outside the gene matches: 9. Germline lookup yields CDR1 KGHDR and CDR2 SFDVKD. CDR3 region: CATSEDHRGIQPQHF. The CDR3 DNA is TGTGCCACCAGTGAGGACCACAGGGGCATACAGCCCCAGCATTTT.

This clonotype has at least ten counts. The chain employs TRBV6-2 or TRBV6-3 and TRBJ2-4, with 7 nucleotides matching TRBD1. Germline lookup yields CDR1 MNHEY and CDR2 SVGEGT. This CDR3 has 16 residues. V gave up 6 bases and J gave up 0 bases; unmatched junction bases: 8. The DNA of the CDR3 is TGTGCCAGCAGCCCCGGAACAGGGGTAGCCAAAAACATTCAGTACTTC. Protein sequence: CASSPGTGVAKNIQYF.

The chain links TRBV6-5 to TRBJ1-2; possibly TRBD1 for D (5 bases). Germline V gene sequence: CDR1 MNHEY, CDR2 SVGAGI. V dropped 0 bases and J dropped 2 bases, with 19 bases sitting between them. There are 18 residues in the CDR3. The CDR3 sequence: CASSYSAGGVSRNYGYTF. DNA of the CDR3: TGTGCCAGCAGTTACTCGGCTGGGGGTGTTTCTCGGAACTATGGCTACACCTTC.

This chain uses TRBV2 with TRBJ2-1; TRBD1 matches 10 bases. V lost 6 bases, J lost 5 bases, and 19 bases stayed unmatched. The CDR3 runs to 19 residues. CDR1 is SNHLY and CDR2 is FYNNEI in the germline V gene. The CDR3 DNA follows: TGTGCCAGCAGACAAGACCAAACCACCGGGACAGGGGACGACAATGAGCAGTTCTTC. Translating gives CASRQDQTTGTGDDNEQFF.

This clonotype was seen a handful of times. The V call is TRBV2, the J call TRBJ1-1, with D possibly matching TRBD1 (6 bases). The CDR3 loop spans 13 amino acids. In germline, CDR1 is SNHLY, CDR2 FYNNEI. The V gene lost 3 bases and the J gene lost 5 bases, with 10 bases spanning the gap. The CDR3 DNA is TGTGCCAGCAGTGAGGGGGCCGGGACTGAAGCTTTCTTT. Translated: CASSEGAGTEAFF.